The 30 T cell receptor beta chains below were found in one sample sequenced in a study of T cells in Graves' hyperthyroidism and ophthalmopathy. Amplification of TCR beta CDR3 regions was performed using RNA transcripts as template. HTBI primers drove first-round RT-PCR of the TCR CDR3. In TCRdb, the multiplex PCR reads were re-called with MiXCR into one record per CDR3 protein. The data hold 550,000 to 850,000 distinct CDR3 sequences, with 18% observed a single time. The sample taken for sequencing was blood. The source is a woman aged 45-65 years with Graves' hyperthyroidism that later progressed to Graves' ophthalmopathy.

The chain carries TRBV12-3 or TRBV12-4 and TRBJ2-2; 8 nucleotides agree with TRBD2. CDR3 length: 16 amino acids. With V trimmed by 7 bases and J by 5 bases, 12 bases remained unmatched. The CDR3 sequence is CASTPRGGTYTGELFF. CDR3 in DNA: TGTGCCAGCACTCCCCGCGGGGGGACCTATACCGGGGAGCTGTTTTTT.

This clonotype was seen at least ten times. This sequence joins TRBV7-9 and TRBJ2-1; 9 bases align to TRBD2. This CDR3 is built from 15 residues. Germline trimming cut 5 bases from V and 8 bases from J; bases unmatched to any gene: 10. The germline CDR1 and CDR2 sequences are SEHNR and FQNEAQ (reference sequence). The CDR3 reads CASSTWRGGRDEQFF. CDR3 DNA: TGTGCCAGCAGCACCTGGCGGGGGGGAAGGGATGAGCAGTTCTTC.

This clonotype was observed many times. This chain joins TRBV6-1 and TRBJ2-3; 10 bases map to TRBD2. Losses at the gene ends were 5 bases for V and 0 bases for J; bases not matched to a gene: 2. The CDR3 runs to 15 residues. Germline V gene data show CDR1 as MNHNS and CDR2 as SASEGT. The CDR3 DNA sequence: TGTGCCAGCAGTCGACTAGCGGGTAGCACAGATACGCAGTATTTT. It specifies CASSRLAGSTDTQYF.

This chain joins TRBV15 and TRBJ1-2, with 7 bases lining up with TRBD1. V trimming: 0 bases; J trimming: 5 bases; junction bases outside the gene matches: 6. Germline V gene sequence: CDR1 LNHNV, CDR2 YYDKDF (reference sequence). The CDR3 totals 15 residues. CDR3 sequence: CATSREQGPDYGYTF. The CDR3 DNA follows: TGTGCCACCAGCAGAGAACAGGGGCCCGATTATGGCTACACCTTC.

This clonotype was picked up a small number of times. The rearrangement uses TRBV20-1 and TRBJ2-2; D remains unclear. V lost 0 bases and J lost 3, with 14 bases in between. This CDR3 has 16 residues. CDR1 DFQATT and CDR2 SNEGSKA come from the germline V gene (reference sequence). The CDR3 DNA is TGCAGTGCTAGAGATCTCCTAGAGCCATACACCGGGGAGCTGTTTTTT. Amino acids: CSARDLLEPYTGELFF.

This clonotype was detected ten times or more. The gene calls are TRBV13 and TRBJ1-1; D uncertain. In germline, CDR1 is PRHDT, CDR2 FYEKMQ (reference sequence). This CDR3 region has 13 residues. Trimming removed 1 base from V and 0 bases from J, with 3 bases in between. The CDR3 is CASSLEVNTEAFF. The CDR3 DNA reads TGTGCCAGCAGCTTAGAGGTGAACACTGAAGCTTTCTTT.

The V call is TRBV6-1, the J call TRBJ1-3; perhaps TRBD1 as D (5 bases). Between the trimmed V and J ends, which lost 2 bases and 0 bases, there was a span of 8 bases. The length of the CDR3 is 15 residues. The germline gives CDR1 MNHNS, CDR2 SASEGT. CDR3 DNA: TGTGCCAGCAGTGAACGGGGCAACTCTGGAAACACCATATATTTT. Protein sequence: CASSERGNSGNTIYF.

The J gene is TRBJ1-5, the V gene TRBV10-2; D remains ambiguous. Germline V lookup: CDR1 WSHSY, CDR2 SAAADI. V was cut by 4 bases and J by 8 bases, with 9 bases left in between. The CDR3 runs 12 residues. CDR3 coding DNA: TGCGCCAGCAGTGCCACACGCGAGCCCCAGCATTTT. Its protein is CASSATREPQHF.

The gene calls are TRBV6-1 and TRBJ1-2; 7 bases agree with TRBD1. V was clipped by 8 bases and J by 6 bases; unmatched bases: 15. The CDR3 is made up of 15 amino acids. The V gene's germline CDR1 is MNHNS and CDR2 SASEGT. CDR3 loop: CASRTGTAEGHGYTF. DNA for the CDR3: TGTGCCAGCCGAACCGGGACAGCGGAGGGGCATGGCTACACCTTC.

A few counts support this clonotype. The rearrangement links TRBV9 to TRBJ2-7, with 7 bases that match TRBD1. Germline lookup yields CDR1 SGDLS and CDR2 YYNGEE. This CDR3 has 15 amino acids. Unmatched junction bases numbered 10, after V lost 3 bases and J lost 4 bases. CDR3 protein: CASSATGATGYEQYF. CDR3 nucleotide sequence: TGTGCCAGCAGCGCTACAGGGGCCACAGGTTACGAGCAGTACTTC. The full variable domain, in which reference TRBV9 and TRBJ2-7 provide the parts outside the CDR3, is DSGVTQTPKHLITATGQRVTLRCSPRSGDLSVYWYQQSLDQGLQFLIQYYNGEERAKGNILERFSAQQFPDLHSELNLSSLELGDSALYFCASSATGATGYEQYFGPGTRLTVT.

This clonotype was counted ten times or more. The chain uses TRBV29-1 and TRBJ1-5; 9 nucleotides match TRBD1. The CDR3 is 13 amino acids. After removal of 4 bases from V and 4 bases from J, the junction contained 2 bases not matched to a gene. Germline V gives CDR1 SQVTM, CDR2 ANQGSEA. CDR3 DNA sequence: TGCAGCGTTGTACAGGGGGCAAATCAGCCCCAGCATTTT. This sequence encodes CSVVQGANQPQHF.

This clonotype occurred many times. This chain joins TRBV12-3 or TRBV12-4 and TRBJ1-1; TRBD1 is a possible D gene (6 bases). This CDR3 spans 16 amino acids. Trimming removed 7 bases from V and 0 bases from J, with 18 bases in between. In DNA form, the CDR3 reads TGTGCCAGCACACTGATAGGGGGTCACATGAACACTGAAGCTTTCTTT. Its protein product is CASTLIGGHMNTEAFF.

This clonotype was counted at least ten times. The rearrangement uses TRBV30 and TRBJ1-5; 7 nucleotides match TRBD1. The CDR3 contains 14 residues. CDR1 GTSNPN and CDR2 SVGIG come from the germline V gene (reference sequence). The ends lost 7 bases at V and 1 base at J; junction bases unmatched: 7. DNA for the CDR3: TGTGCCTTCGCAAGGGGACAGAGCAATCAGCCCCAGCATTTT. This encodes CAFARGQSNQPQHF.

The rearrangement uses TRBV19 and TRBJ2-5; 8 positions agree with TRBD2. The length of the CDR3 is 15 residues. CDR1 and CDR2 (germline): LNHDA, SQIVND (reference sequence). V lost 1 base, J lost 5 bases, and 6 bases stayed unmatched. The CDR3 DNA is TGTGCCAGTAGTATAGGAGGGACTAGTTTGGAGACCCAGTACTTC. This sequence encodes CASSIGGTSLETQYF.

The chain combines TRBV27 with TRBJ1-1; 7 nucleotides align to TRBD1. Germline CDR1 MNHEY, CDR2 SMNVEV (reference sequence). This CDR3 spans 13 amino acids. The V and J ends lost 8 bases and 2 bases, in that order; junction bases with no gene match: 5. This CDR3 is CASADRVNTEAFF. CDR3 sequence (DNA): TGTGCCAGCGCAGACAGGGTCAACACTGAAGCTTTCTTT.

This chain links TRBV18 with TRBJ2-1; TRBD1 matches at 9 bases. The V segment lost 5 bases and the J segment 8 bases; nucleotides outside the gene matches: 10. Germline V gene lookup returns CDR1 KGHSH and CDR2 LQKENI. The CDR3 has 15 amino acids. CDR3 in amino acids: CASSDVAGTGYEQFF. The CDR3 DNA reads TGTGCCAGCTCAGATGTGGCCGGGACAGGGTATGAGCAGTTCTTC.

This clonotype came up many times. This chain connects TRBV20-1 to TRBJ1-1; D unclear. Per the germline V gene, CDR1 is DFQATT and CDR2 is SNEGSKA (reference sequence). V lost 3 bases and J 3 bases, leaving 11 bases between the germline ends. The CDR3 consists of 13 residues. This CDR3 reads CSASRNRDTEAFF. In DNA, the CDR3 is TGCAGTGCTAGTCGGAATCGGGACACTGAAGCTTTCTTT.

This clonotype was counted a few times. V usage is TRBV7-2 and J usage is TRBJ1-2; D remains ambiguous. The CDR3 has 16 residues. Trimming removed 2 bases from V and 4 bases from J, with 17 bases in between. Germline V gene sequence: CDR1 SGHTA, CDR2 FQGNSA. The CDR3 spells CASSLLWPDGFYGYTF. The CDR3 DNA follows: TGTGCCAGCAGCTTATTATGGCCTGACGGATTCTATGGCTACACCTTC.

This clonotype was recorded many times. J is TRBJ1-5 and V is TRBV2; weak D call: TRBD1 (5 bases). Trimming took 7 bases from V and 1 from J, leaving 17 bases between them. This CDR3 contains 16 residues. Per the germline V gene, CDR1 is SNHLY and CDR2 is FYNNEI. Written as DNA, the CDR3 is TGTGCCAGCACCGGGGCCGGCCATAGGAGCAATCAGCCCCAGCATTTT. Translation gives CASTGAGHRSNQPQHF.

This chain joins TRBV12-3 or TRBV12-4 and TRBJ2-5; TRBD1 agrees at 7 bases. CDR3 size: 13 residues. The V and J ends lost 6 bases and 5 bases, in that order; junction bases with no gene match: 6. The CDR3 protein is CASSDRAGETQYF. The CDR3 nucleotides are TGTGCCAGCAGCGACAGGGCCGGGGAGACCCAGTACTTC.

This CDR3 is CASSLEGGGIQYF. DNA for the CDR3: TGTGCCAGCAGCTTGGAAGGGGGCGGCATTCAGTACTTC. V usage is TRBV5-4 and J usage is TRBJ2-4; 7 positions match TRBD1. This CDR3 has 13 residues. V lost 0 bases and J lost 9; bases outside the gene matches: 3. Looked up from germline, CDR1 is SGHNT and CDR2 is YYREEE (reference sequence).

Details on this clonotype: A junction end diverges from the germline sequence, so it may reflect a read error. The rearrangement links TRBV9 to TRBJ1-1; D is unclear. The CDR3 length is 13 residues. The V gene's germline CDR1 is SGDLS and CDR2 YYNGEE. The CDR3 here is CASSVFLNTEAFF. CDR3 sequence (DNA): TGTGCCAGCAGCGTATTTTTGAACACTGAAGCCTTCTTT. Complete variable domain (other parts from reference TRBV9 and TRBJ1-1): DSGVTQTPKHLITATGQRVTLRCSPRSGDLSVYWYQQSLDQGLQFLIQYYNGEERAKGNILERFSAQQFPDLHSELNLSSLELGDSALYFCASSVFLNTEAFFGQGTRLTVV.

CDR3 sequence: CATSRVSAAWGTEAFF. The CDR3 nucleotides are TGTGCCACCAGCAGAGTATCGGCGGCGTGGGGCACTGAAGCTTTCTTT. The rearrangement uses TRBV15 and TRBJ1-1; no reliable D call. The V end was cut by 1 base, the J end by 4 bases, with 16 bases between. The CDR3 covers 16 residues. The germline V gene encodes CDR1 LNHNV and CDR2 YYDKDF (reference sequence). Combining the CDR3 with reference TRBV15 and TRBJ1-1 gives the whole variable domain DAMVIQNPRYQVTQFGKPVTLSCSQTLNHNVMYWYQQKSSQAPKLLFHYYDKDFNNEADTPDNFQSRRPNTSFCFLDIRSPGLGDTAMYLCATSRVSAAWGTEAFFGQGTRLTVV.

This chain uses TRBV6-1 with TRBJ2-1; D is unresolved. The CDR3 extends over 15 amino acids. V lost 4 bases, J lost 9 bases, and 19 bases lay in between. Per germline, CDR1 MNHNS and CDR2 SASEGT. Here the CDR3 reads CASSGMRPDKSEQFF. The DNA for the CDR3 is TGTGCCAGCAGTGGGATGCGGCCCGATAAGTCTGAGCAGTTCTTC.

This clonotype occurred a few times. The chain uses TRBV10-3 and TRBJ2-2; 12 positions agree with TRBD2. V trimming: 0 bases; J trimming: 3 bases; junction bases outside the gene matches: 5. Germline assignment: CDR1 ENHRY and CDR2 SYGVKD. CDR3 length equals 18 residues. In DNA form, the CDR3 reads TGTGCCATCAGTGAGTCAGGACTAGCGGGGACGGACACCGGGGAGCTGTTTTTT. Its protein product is CAISESGLAGTDTGELFF.

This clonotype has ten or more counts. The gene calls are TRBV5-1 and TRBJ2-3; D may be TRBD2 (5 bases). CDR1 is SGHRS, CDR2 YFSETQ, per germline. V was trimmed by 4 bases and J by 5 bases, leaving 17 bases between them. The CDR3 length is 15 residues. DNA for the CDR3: TGCGCCAGCAGCCCCTACCTCCTAGAGGGAGATACGCAGTATTTT. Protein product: CASSPYLLEGDTQYF. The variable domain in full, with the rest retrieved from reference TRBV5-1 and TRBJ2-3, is KAGVTQTPRYLIKTRGQQVTLSCSPISGHRSVSWYQQTPGQGLQFLFEYFSETQRNKGNFPGRFSGRQFSNSRSEMNVSTLELGDSALYLCASSPYLLEGDTQYFGPGTRLTVL.

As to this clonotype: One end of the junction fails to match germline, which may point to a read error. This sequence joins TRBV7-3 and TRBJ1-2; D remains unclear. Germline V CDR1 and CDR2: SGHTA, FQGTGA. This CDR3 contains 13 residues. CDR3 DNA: TGTGCCAGCAGCTCAGGTCCAGGCTATGGCTACATCTTC. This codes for CASSSGPGYGYIF.

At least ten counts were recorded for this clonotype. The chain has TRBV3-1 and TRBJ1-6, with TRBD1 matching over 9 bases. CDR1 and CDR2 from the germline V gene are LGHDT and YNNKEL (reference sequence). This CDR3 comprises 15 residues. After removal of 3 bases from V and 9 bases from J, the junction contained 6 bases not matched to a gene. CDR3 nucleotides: TGTGCCAGCAGCCACATGGGACAGGGTAGTTCACCCCTCCACTTT. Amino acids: CASSHMGQGSSPLHF. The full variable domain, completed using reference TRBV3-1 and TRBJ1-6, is DTAVSQTPKYLVTQMGNDKSIKCEQNLGHDTMYWYKQDSKKFLKIMFSYNNKELIINETVPNRFSPKSPDKAHLNLHINSLELGDSAVYFCASSHMGQGSSPLHFGNGTRLTVT.

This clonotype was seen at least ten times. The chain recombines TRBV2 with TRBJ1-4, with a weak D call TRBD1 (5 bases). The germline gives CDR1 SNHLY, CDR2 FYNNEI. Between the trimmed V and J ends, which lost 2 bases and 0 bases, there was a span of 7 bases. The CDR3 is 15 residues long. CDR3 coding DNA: TGTGCCAGCAGTGAACCGACAGCAACTAATGAAAAACTGTTTTTT. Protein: CASSEPTATNEKLFF.

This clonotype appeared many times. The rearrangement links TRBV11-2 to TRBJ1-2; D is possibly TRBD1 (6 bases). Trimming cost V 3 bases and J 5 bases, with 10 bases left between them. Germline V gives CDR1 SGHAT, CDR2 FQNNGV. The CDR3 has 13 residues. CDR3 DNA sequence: TGTGCCAGCAGCTTGGGTGGACAGTATGGCTACACCTTC. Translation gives CASSLGGQYGYTF.